This passage covers 8 T cell receptor beta chains from one sample sequenced in a study of shared clonotypes between healthy human individuals. Only in-frame clones appear in the TCRdb table, and some are missing; sequencing was by immunoSEQ multiplex PCR. This sample yields a few hundred thousand clones, of which roughly 72% are seen a single time; more than 10% belongs to the top ten. Sequencing input: PBMCs. The origin of the receptors is a middle-aged woman in good health. Some clones in this sample may be carry-over from other donors' samples.

This chain links TRBV30 with TRBJ2-7; no clear D. Germline V lookup: CDR1 GTSNPN, CDR2 SVGIG (reference sequence). V shed 2 bases and J shed 5 bases, with 10 bases lying between them. The length of the CDR3 is 12 residues. DNA for the CDR3: TGTGCCTGGAGTACGATCGTCGACGAGCAGTACTTC. Encoded protein: CAWSTIVDEQYF.

The rearrangement links TRBV4-3 to TRBJ2-2, with 11 bases fitting TRBD2. The trim removed 3 bases at V and 7 bases at J, leaving 7 bases unmatched. CDR3 length equals 16 residues. Per germline, CDR1 LGHNA and CDR2 YSLEER. In DNA form, the CDR3 reads TGCGCCAGCAGCCATATAGCGGGAGGGCCTCACGGGGAGCTGTTTTTT. It yields the protein CASSHIAGGPHGELFF.

The CDR3 is CASSSRPGAYGYTF. The DNA of the CDR3 is TGTGCCAGCAGCTCTAGGCCCGGGGCCTATGGCTACACCTTC. The chain joins TRBV28 to TRBJ1-2; possible D gene TRBD1, 5 bases. CDR1 and CDR2 (germline): MDHEN, SYDVKM. Trimming took off 6 bases at V and 4 bases at J, with 15 bases between the two ends. This CDR3 comprises 14 residues.

This sequence joins TRBV18 and TRBJ1-2; 7 bases match TRBD1. Germline V gene data show CDR1 as KGHSH and CDR2 as LQKENI. V lost 4 bases, J lost 0 bases, and 11 bases stayed unmatched. The CDR3 is 17 residues long. In DNA form, the CDR3 reads TGTGCCAGCTCACTCGGGACAGAGCTAGGAGCTAACTATGGCTACACCTTC. Residues: CASSLGTELGANYGYTF.

About this clone: A junction end diverges from the germline sequence, so it may reflect a read error. This chain connects TRBV7-7 to TRBJ2-7, with 9 bases identical to TRBD2. The CDR3 is made up of 15 amino acids. Germline V CDR1 and CDR2: SSHAT, FNYEAQ (reference sequence). The CDR3 sequence is CASSHDSGSSYEQYF. In DNA form, the CDR3 reads TGTGCTAGCAGCCATGATAGCGGGAGCTCCTACGAGCAGTACTTC.

Remarks on this clone: The missing conserved phenylalanine or tryptophan at the end of this CDR3 makes a read error likely. No DNA is shown, since the ends of the CDR3 on it are uncertain; the CDR3 is the one TCRdb lists. The V and J genes are TRBV28 and TRBJ2-7; no check of the table's D call, TRBD2, against the DNA was made. CDR1 and CDR2 from the germline V gene are MDHEN and SYDVKM. The CDR3 has 11 amino acids, counting both end residues. The chain's CDR3 is CASSFFYELYL.

The genes are TRBV4-3 and TRBJ1-1; maybe TRBD1 (5 bases). The CDR3 runs to 15 residues. Per the germline V gene, CDR1 is LGHNA and CDR2 is YSLEER. With 3 bases removed from V and 3 bases from J, the gap between germline ends came to 14 bases. CDR3 sequence reads: CASSQAGSGYTEAFF. CDR3 coding DNA: TGCGCCAGCAGCCAGGCAGGGTCGGGGTACACTGAAGCTTTCTTT.

In DNA, the CDR3 is TGTGCCAGCAGTTTAAGGACTAGCGGGCTAATTGAGCAGTTCTTC. Its protein is CASSLRTSGLIEQFF. The chain employs TRBV28 and TRBJ2-1; TRBD2 matches at 11 bases. The V segment lost 2 bases and the J segment 9 bases; nucleotides outside the gene matches: 6. Germline V gene sequence: CDR1 MDHEN, CDR2 SYDVKM. There are 15 residues in the CDR3. The complete variable domain, with remaining parts taken from reference TRBV28 and TRBJ2-1, reads DVKVTQSSRYLVKRTGEKVFLECVQDMDHENMFWYRQDPGLGLRLIYFSYDVKMKEKGDIPEGYSVSREKKERFSLILESASTNQTSMYLCASSLRTSGLIEQFFGPGTRLTVL.